This record concerns one T cell receptor (beta chain) sequence. What it binds is not known. The data belong to a study of cytotoxic CD8 clonotypes in ibrutinib-treated CLL. Whole-study results and caveats: In sustained-remission versus progressing patients, sampling times differed. Treatment left the uncommon public clonotypes either contracted or stable in frequency. In comparison with age-matched healthy donors, baseline clonality was higher and tracked circulating CD8+ T-cell counts.

The CDR3 is 16 residues long. V was clipped by 8 bases and J by 4 bases, with 21 bases between them. Germline assignment: CDR1 LNHDA and CDR2 SQIVND (reference sequence). The method was immunoSEQ multiplex PCR; TCRdb's version includes in-frame clones alone and lacks a portion of them. The sample contains 25,000 to 30,000 clones, approximately 85% of which appear only once. The rearrangement links TRBV19 to TRBJ2-1; D perhaps matches TRBD2 (5 bases). The sequence was obtained from a human donor with chronic lymphocytic leukemia. The source was PBMCs, collected after 24 months of ibrutinib treatment. The CDR3 nucleotides are TGTGCCAGTTCTATTGGGTTAGCCCCGGGGTACAATGAGCAGTTCTTC. Translating it yields CASSIGLAPGYNEQFF.